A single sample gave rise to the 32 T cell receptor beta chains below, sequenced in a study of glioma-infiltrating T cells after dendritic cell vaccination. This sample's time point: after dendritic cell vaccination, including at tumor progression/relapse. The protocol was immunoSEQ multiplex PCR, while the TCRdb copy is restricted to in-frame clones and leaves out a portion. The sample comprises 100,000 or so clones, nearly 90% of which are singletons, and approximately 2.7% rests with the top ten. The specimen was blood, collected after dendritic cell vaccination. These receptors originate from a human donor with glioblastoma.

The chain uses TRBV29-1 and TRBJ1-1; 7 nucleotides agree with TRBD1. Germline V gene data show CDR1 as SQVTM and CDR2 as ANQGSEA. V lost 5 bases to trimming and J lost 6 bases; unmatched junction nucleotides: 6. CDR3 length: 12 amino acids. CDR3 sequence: CSVSQGGAEAFF. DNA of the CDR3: TGCAGCGTTTCCCAGGGGGGCGCTGAAGCTTTCTTT.

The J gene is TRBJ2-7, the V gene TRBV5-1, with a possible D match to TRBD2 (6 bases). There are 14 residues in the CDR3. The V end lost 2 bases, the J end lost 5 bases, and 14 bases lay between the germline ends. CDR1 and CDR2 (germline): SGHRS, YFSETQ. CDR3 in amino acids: CASSFGGTGDEQYF. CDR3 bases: TGCGCCAGCAGCTTTGGAGGGACTGGCGACGAGCAGTACTTC.

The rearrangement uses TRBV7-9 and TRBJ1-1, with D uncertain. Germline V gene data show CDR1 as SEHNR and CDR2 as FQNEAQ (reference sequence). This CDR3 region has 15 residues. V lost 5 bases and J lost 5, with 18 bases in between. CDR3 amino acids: CASSGRSRGGTEAFF. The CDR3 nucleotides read TGTGCCAGCAGCGGTAGGTCGCGGGGAGGTACTGAAGCTTTCTTT.

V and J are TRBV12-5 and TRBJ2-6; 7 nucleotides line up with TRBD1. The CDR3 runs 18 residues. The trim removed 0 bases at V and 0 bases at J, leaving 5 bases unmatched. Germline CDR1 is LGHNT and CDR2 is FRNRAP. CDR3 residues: CASGLVTGPSSGANVLTF. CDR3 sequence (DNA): TGTGCTAGTGGTTTGGTGACAGGGCCGAGCTCTGGGGCCAACGTCCTGACTTTC.

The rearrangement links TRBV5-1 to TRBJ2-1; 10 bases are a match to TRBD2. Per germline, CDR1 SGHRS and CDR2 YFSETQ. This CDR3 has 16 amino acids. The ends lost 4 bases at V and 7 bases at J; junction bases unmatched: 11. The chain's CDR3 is CASSGALAGVGNEQFF. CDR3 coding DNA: TGCGCCAGCAGCGGGGCTCTAGCGGGAGTAGGGAATGAGCAGTTCTTC. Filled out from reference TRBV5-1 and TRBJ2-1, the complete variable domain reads KAGVTQTPRYLIKTRGQQVTLSCSPISGHRSVSWYQQTPGQGLQFLFEYFSETQRNKGNFPGRFSGRQFSNSRSEMNVSTLELGDSALYLCASSGALAGVGNEQFFGPGTRLTVL.

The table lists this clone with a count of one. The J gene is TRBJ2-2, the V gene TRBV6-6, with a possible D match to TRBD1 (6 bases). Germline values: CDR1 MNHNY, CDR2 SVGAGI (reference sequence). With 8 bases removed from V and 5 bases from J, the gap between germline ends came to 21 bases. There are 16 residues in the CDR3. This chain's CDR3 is CASSSPPGQPTGELFF. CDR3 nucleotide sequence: TGTGCCAGCTCTTCTCCCCCGGGACAACCGACCGGGGAGCTGTTTTTT.

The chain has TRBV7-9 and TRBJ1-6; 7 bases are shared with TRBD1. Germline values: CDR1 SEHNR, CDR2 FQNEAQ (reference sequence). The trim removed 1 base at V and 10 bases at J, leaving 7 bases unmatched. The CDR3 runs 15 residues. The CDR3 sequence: CASSLVTGERSPLHF. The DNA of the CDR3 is TGTGCCAGCAGCTTAGTTACAGGGGAGAGATCACCCCTCCACTTT.

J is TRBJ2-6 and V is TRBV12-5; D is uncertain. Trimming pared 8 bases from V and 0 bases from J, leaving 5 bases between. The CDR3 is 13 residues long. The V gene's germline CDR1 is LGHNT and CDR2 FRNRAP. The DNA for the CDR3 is TGTGCTAGTTCCTTCTCTGGGGCCAACGTCCTGACTTTC. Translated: CASSFSGANVLTF.

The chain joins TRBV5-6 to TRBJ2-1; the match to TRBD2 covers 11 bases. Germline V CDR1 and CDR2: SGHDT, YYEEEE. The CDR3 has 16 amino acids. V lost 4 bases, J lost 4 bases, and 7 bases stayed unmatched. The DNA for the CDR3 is TGTGCCAGCAGCCTATCCGGGACTAGCGGATACAATGAGCAGTTCTTC. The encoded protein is CASSLSGTSGYNEQFF.

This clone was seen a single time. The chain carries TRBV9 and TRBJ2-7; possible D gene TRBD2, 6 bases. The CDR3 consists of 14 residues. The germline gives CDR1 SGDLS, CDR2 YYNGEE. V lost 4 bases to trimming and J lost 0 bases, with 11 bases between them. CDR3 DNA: TGTGCCAGCAGCAACCGGGACTCCTCCTACGAGCAGTACTTC. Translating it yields CASSNRDSSYEQYF. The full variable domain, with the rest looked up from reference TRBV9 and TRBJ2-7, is DSGVTQTPKHLITATGQRVTLRCSPRSGDLSVYWYQQSLDQGLQFLIQYYNGEERAKGNILERFSAQQFPDLHSELNLSSLELGDSALYFCASSNRDSSYEQYFGPGTRLTVT.

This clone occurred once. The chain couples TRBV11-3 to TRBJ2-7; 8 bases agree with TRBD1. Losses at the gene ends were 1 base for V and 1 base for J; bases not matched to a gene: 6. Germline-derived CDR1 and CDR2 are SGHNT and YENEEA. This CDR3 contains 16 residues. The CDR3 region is CASSLVAGQGSYEQYF. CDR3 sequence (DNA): TGTGCCAGCAGCTTAGTGGCCGGACAGGGATCCTACGAGCAGTACTTC.

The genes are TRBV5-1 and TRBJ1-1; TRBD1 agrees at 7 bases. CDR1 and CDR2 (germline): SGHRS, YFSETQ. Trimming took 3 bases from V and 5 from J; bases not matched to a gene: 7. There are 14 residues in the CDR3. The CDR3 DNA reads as TGCGCCAGCAGCTCCGGGACAGTAGGAACTGAAGCTTTCTTT. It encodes CASSSGTVGTEAFF.

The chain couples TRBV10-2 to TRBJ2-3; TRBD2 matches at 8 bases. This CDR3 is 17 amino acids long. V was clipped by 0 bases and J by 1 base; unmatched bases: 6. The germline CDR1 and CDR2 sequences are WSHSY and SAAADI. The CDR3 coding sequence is TGCGCCAGCAGTGAGTCAGCGGGGCGGGAGGGCACAGATACGCAGTATTTT. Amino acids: CASSESAGREGTDTQYF.

DNA of the CDR3: TGCGCCAGCAGCCAAGATCGACACGGATCTGGGGCCAACGTCCTGACTTTC. Translation: CASSQDRHGSGANVLTF. The chain recombines TRBV4-1 with TRBJ2-6; D uncertain. With 0 bases removed from V and 1 base from J, the gap between germline ends came to 10 bases. Germline-derived CDR1 and CDR2 are MGHRA and YSYEKL. This CDR3 region has 17 residues.

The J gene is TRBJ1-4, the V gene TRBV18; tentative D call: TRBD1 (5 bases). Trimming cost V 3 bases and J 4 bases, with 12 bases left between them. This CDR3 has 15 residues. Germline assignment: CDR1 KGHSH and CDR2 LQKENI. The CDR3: CASSPGGIGNEKLFF. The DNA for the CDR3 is TGTGCCAGCTCACCCGGGGGGATCGGTAATGAAAAACTGTTTTTT.

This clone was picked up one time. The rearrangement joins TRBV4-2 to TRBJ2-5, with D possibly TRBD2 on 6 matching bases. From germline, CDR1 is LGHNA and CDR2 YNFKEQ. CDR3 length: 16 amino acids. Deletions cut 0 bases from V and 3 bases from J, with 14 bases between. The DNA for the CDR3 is TGTGCCAGCAGCCAAGATGCGGGAAGAGCCGAAGAGACCCAGTACTTC. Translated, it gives CASSQDAGRAEETQYF.

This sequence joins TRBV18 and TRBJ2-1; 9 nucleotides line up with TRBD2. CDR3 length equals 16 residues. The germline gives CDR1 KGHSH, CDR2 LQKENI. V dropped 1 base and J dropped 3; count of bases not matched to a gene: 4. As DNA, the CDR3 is TGTGCCAGCTCACCACGGGCGGGGGGGATCTACAATGAGCAGTTCTTC. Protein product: CASSPRAGGIYNEQFF.

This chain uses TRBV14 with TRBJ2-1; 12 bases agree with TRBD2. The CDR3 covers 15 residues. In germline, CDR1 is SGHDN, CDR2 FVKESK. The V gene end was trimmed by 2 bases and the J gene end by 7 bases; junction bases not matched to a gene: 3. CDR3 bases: TGTGCCAGCAGCCAACTAGCGGGAGGGCAGAATGAGCAGTTCTTC. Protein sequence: CASSQLAGGQNEQFF.

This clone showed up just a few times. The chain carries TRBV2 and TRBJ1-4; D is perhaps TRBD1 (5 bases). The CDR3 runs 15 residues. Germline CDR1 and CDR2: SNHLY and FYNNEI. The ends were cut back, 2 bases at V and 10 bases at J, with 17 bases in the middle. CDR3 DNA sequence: TGTGCCAGCAGTGAATTTGGGGGAGGTCCAGGAAAACTGTTTTTT. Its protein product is CASSEFGGGPGKLFF.

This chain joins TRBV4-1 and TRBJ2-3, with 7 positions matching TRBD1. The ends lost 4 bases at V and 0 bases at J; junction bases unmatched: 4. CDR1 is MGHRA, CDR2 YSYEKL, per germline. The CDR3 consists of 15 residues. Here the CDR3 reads CASSLGTASTDTQYF. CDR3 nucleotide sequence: TGCGCCAGCAGCCTCGGGACAGCTAGCACAGATACGCAGTATTTT.

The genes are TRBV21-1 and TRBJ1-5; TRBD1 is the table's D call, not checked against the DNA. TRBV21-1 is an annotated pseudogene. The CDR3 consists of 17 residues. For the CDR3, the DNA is TGTGCCAGCAGCAAACCCTACAGGGATAGTGGCAATCAGCCCCAGCATTTT. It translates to CASSKPYRDSGNQPQHF.

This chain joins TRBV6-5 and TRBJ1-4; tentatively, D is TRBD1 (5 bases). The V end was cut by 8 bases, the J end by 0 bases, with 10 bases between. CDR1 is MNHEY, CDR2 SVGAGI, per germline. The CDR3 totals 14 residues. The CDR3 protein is CASAGSATNEKLFF. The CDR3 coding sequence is TGTGCCAGCGCAGGGTCCGCAACTAATGAAAAACTGTTTTTT.

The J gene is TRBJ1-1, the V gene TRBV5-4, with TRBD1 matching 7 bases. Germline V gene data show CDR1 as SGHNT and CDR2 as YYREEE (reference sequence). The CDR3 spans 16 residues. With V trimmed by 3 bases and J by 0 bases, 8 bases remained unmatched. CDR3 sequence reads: CASSSGDSFMNTEAFF. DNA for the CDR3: TGTGCCAGCAGCTCTGGGGACAGTTTTATGAACACTGAAGCTTTCTTT.

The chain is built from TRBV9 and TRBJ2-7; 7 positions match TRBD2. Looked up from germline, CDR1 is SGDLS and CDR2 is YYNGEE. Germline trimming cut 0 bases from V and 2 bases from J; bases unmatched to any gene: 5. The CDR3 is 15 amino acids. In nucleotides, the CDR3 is TGTGCCAGCAGCGTAGGTGGCGGGGGTACCTACGAGCAGTACTTC. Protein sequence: CASSVGGGGTYEQYF. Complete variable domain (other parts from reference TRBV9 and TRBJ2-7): DSGVTQTPKHLITATGQRVTLRCSPRSGDLSVYWYQQSLDQGLQFLIQYYNGEERAKGNILERFSAQQFPDLHSELNLSSLELGDSALYFCASSVGGGGTYEQYFGPGTRLTVT.

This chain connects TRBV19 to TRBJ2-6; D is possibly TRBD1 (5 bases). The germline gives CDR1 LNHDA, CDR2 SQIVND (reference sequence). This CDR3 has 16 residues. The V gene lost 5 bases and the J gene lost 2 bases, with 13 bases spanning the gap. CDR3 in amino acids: CASSPPTATGANVLTF. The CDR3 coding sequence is TGTGCCAGTAGTCCGCCGACAGCTACTGGGGCCAACGTCCTGACTTTC.

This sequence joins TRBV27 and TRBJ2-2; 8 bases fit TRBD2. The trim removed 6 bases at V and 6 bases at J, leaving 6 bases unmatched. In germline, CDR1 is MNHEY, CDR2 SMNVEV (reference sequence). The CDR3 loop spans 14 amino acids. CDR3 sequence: CASRPGREAGELFF. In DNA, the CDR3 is TGTGCCAGCAGGCCGGGGCGGGAGGCCGGGGAGCTGTTTTTT.

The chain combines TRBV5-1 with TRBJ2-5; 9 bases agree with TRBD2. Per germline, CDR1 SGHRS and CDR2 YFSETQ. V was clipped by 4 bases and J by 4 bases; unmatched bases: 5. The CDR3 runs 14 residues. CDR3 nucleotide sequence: TGCGCCAGCAGCCCGGGACTAGCTACAGAGACCCAGTACTTC. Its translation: CASSPGLATETQYF.

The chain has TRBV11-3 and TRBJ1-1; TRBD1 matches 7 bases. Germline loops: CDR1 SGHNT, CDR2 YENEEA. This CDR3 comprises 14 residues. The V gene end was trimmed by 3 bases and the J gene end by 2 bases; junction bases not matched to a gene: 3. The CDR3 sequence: CASSFEGANTEAFF. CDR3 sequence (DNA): TGTGCCAGCAGCTTCGAGGGGGCAAACACTGAAGCTTTCTTT.

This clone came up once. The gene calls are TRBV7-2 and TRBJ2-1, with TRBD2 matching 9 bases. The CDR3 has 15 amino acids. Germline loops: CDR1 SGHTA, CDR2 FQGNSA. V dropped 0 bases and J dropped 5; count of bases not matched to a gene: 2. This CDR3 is CASSLAGTSNNEQFF. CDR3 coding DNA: TGTGCCAGCAGCTTAGCTGGGACTAGCAACAATGAGCAGTTCTTC.

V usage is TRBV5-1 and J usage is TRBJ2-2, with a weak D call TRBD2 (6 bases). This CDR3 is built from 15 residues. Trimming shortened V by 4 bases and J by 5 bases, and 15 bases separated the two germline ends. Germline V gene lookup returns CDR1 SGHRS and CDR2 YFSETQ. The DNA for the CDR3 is TGCGCCAGCAGCGTTCTAGCGTTCGGGACCGGGGAGCTGTTTTTT. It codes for CASSVLAFGTGELFF. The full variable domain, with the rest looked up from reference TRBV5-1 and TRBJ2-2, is KAGVTQTPRYLIKTRGQQVTLSCSPISGHRSVSWYQQTPGQGLQFLFEYFSETQRNKGNFPGRFSGRQFSNSRSEMNVSTLELGDSALYLCASSVLAFGTGELFFGEGSRLTVL.

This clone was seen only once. The CDR3 DNA is TGCGCCAGCAGCTCTAGACAGGGCAGCGACGAGCAGTACTTC. It codes for CASSSRQGSDEQYF. This chain links TRBV5-1 with TRBJ2-7; the match to TRBD1 covers 7 bases. CDR3 length: 14 amino acids. Germline CDR1 is SGHRS and CDR2 is YFSETQ. With V trimmed by 3 bases and J by 5 bases, 8 bases remained unmatched.

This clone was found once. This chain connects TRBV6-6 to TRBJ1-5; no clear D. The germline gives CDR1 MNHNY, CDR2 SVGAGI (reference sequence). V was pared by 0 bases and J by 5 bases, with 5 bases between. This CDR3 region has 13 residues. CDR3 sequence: CASSYSPDQPQHF. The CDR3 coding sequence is TGTGCCAGCAGTTACTCACCAGATCAGCCCCAGCATTTT.